These 28 T cell receptor beta chains were sequenced from one sample in a study of blood T cell repertoires in COVID-19. Sequencing used immunoSEQ multiplex PCR; TCRdb keeps in-frame clones, though not all of them. The table includes about 170,000 clones, 86% detected once. Input material: peripheral blood. These receptors were taken from a man aged 70 or older with acute or convalescent COVID-19.

This rearrangement joins TRBV2 to TRBJ1-2; the D is unclear. Trimming removed 10 bases from V and 0 bases from J, with 15 bases in between. There are 14 residues in the CDR3. Germline loops: CDR1 SNHLY, CDR2 FYNNEI. CDR3 in amino acids: CANKAATTNYGYTF. The CDR3, as DNA: TGTGCCAACAAAGCGGCGACCACTAACTATGGCTACACCTTC.

V usage is TRBV28 and J usage is TRBJ2-5, with D hard to call. The CDR3 consists of 14 residues. In germline, CDR1 is MDHEN, CDR2 SYDVKM. V was shortened by 2 bases and J by 3 bases, with 10 bases between the two germline ends. The CDR3 DNA reads TGTGCCAGCAGTTTAGGGCAGTTGGAAGAGACCCAGTACTTC. Its protein product is CASSLGQLEETQYF.

V gene TRBV4-1 combines with J gene TRBJ2-3; the D gene is possibly TRBD1 (5 bases). The CDR3 runs to 15 residues. Per the germline V gene, CDR1 is MGHRA and CDR2 is YSYEKL. Trimming stripped 2 bases from V and 2 bases from J, with 11 bases between. The CDR3 DNA reads as TGCGCCAGCAGCCAATTGGGGCGGTACACAGATACGCAGTATTTT. Amino acid sequence: CASSQLGRYTDTQYF.

The chain carries TRBV5-4 and TRBJ1-6, with 10 bases fitting TRBD1. The trim removed 4 bases at V and 10 bases at J, leaving 5 bases unmatched. The CDR3 covers 14 residues. The germline V gene has CDR1 SGHNT and CDR2 YYREEE (reference sequence). The CDR3 nucleotides read TGTGCCAGCAGCCCTGGGACAGGGGACTCACCCCTCCACTTT. Amino acids: CASSPGTGDSPLHF.

V usage is TRBV3-1 (or the pseudogene TRBV3-2) and J usage is TRBJ1-1; 8 nucleotides line up with TRBD1. V dropped 6 bases and J dropped 13; count of bases not matched to a gene: 7. This CDR3 spans 11 amino acids. CDR1 LGHDT and CDR2 YNNKEL come from the germline V gene (reference sequence). CDR3 coding DNA: TGTGCCAGCAGACTACAGGGGGAGGTTTTCTTT. The encoded protein is CASRLQGEVFF.

There are a few counts of this clone. The CDR3 sequence: CASSLVQKPYEQYF. For the CDR3, the DNA is TGTGCCAGCAGCTTAGTTCAGAAACCCTACGAGCAGTACTTC. The chain uses TRBV7-9 and TRBJ2-7; D is undetermined. Trimming left V 1 base short and J 2 bases short, with 9 bases between. Germline V lookup: CDR1 SEHNR, CDR2 FQNEAQ (reference sequence). The CDR3 length is 14 residues.

V gene TRBV9 combines with J gene TRBJ2-1, with 7 bases identical to TRBD2. Germline V gene sequence: CDR1 SGDLS, CDR2 YYNGEE. The CDR3 runs to 15 residues. Unmatched junction bases numbered 5, after V lost 2 bases and J lost 3 bases. CDR3 sequence reads: CASSVLAGNYNEQFF. As DNA, the CDR3 is TGTGCCAGCAGCGTGTTAGCGGGCAACTACAATGAGCAGTTCTTC.

This chain connects TRBV7-3 to TRBJ2-3; 7 bases are shared with TRBD2. The V and J ends lost 2 bases and 2 bases, in that order; junction bases with no gene match: 4. Germline lookup yields CDR1 SGHTA and CDR2 FQGTGA. CDR3 length equals 15 residues. CDR3 coding DNA: TGTGCCAGCAGCTTAGGGCGGGAGCACACAGATACGCAGTATTTT. The encoded protein is CASSLGREHTDTQYF.

The V gene is TRBV9, the J gene TRBJ2-3; D not resolved. Germline V CDR1 and CDR2: SGDLS, YYNGEE. The CDR3 covers 13 residues. The ends were cut back, 3 bases at V and 3 bases at J, with 8 bases in the middle. Here the CDR3 DNA reads TGTGCCAGCAGCGAACAGACAACAGATACGCAGTATTTT. Its protein product is CASSEQTTDTQYF.

V usage is TRBV6-1 and J usage is TRBJ2-7; weak D call: TRBD2 (5 bases). This CDR3 region has 14 residues. V lost 1 base, J lost 6 bases, and 13 bases lay in between. In germline, CDR1 is MNHNS, CDR2 SASEGT. As DNA, the CDR3 is TGTGCCAGCAGTGAAGGCGATAGTGGGAGCGAGCAGTACTTC. Protein product: CASSEGDSGSEQYF.

The chain combines TRBV30 with TRBJ1-1, with a possible D match to TRBD1 (6 bases). The germline gives CDR1 GTSNPN, CDR2 SVGIG (reference sequence). V was trimmed by 2 bases and J by 3 bases, leaving 10 bases between them. The CDR3 is 13 residues long. The CDR3 DNA follows: TGTGCCTGGAGTCTGGACAGACACACTGAAGCTTTCTTT. It encodes CAWSLDRHTEAFF.

The chain recombines TRBV5-1 with TRBJ1-1; TRBD1 agrees at 9 bases. The CDR3 has 14 residues. V lost 10 bases and J lost 7; bases outside the gene matches: 14. Germline CDR1 SGHRS, CDR2 YFSETQ. The DNA for the CDR3 is TGCGCCGGTCTACAGGGGGCCGCGAACGGTGAAGCTTTCTTT. This gives the protein CAGLQGAANGEAFF.

The rearrangement joins TRBV7-3 to TRBJ2-2, with TRBD1 matching over 8 bases. The CDR3 has 17 residues. V trimming: 1 base; J trimming: 0 bases; junction bases outside the gene matches: 4. From germline, CDR1 is SGHTA and CDR2 FQGTGA. DNA for the CDR3: TGTGCCAGCAGCTTAAAGGCAGGGGGCGCGAACACCGGGGAGCTGTTTTTT. Encoded protein: CASSLKAGGANTGELFF.

The V and J genes are TRBV28 and TRBJ2-3; TRBD2 matches at 10 bases. This CDR3 has 13 residues. The germline V gene encodes CDR1 MDHEN and CDR2 SYDVKM. Germline trimming cut 5 bases from V and 8 bases from J; bases unmatched to any gene: 4. CDR3 DNA: TGTGCCAGCAGTCTAGCGGGGGACGGTACGCAGTATTTT. This sequence encodes CASSLAGDGTQYF.

The chain joins TRBV9 to TRBJ2-5, with 7 nucleotides matching TRBD2. The CDR3 loop spans 15 amino acids. Germline CDR1 is SGDLS and CDR2 is YYNGEE. Losses at the gene ends were 4 bases for V and 1 base for J; bases not matched to a gene: 7. The CDR3 DNA reads TGTGCCAGCAGCAGGGAGGGAAGGGCCCAAGAGACCCAGTACTTC. This encodes CASSREGRAQETQYF. The complete variable domain, with remaining parts taken from reference TRBV9 and TRBJ2-5, reads DSGVTQTPKHLITATGQRVTLRCSPRSGDLSVYWYQQSLDQGLQFLIQYYNGEERAKGNILERFSAQQFPDLHSELNLSSLELGDSALYFCASSREGRAQETQYFGPGTRLLVL.

This clone was found a few times. The chain recombines TRBV30 with TRBJ2-3, with D maybe TRBD1 (5 bases). From germline, CDR1 is GTSNPN and CDR2 SVGIG (reference sequence). The V gene lost 2 bases and the J gene lost 5 bases, with 14 bases spanning the gap. This CDR3 is built from 14 residues. The CDR3: CAWSRGPGIDTQYF. CDR3 DNA sequence: TGTGCCTGGAGTCGTGGTCCAGGGATAGATACGCAGTATTTT.

The chain carries TRBV4-3 and TRBJ1-2; 7 bases fit TRBD1. After removal of 0 bases from V and 7 bases from J, the junction contained 5 bases not matched to a gene. Germline CDR1 LGHNA, CDR2 YSLEER. The CDR3 loop spans 14 amino acids. CDR3 coding DNA: TGCGCCAGCAGCCAAGATGGGACAGTTGGTGGCTACACCTTC. Protein: CASSQDGTVGGYTF.

The chain joins TRBV5-4 to TRBJ2-1; the D gene is possibly TRBD1 (5 bases). Germline V lookup: CDR1 SGHNT, CDR2 YYREEE (reference sequence). V lost 3 bases, J lost 6 bases, and 10 bases lay in between. The CDR3 contains 13 residues. The chain's CDR3 is CASSSQEINEQFF. The CDR3 nucleotides are TGTGCCAGCAGCTCACAGGAGATCAATGAGCAGTTCTTC.

This chain links TRBV4-2 with TRBJ2-3, with D maybe TRBD1 (5 bases). Trimming took off 1 base at V and 1 base at J, with 12 bases between the two ends. The germline gives CDR1 LGHNA, CDR2 YNFKEQ. The CDR3 length is 16 residues. The CDR3 sequence is CASSQGGAPGTDTQYF. CDR3 coding DNA: TGTGCCAGCAGCCAAGGTGGGGCCCCTGGCACAGATACGCAGTATTTT.

V gene TRBV27 combines with J gene TRBJ2-1, with TRBD1 identical over 7 bases. Germline V gives CDR1 MNHEY, CDR2 SMNVEV (reference sequence). V was clipped by 8 bases and J by 3 bases; unmatched bases: 16. CDR3 length: 17 residues. The CDR3 loop is CASVSRTGAYLYNEQFF. CDR3 sequence (DNA): TGTGCCAGCGTGAGTCGGACAGGAGCCTATCTCTACAATGAGCAGTTCTTC.

The V gene is TRBV4-1, the J gene TRBJ2-1; D unclear. CDR1 is MGHRA and CDR2 is YSYEKL in the germline V gene. The length of the CDR3 is 14 residues. Between the trimmed V and J ends, which lost 6 bases and 2 bases, there was a span of 11 bases. In nucleotides, the CDR3 is TGCGCCAGCAGTCCTCCGAACACCTACAATGAGCAGTTCTTC. Translating gives CASSPPNTYNEQFF.

The J gene is TRBJ1-3, the V gene TRBV6-5, with a weak D call TRBD1 (6 bases). Per the germline V gene, CDR1 is MNHEY and CDR2 is SVGAGI. The CDR3 spans 12 residues. V lost 7 bases, J lost 4 bases, and 8 bases lay in between. The CDR3 reads CASKTGGNTIYF. CDR3 DNA: TGTGCCAGCAAAACAGGGGGAAACACCATATATTTT.

V gene TRBV19 combines with J gene TRBJ2-1; TRBD2 matches 7 bases. Germline-derived CDR1 and CDR2 are LNHDA and SQIVND (reference sequence). The J segment lost 3 bases and the V segment lost 5 bases, leaving 7 bases of the junction unmatched. The CDR3 sequence is 15 residues long. CDR3 loop: CASSSREAVYNEQFF. For the CDR3, the DNA is TGTGCCAGTAGTTCACGGGAGGCCGTCTACAATGAGCAGTTCTTC.

A single count supports this clone. This chain links TRBV11-3 with TRBJ2-2; D remains ambiguous. Germline CDR1 reads SGHNT; CDR2 reads YENEEA. The CDR3 is made up of 12 amino acids. Trimming removed 5 bases from V and 3 bases from J, with 4 bases in between. The CDR3 DNA follows: TGTGCCAGCAGCCGTTACACCGGGGAGCTGTTTTTT. The encoded protein is CASSRYTGELFF.

The chain has TRBV5-4 and TRBJ1-1; D gene unclear. Trimming stripped 1 base from V and 8 bases from J, with 9 bases between. Germline loops: CDR1 SGHNT, CDR2 YYREEE (reference sequence). The CDR3 covers 12 residues. DNA of the CDR3: TGTGCCAGCAGCTTGTCGGGGTTCGAAGCTTTCTTT. Its translation is CASSLSGFEAFF.

The chain has TRBV6-6 and TRBJ1-2, with TRBD1 matching 8 bases. The CDR3 has 16 amino acids. Germline values: CDR1 MNHNY, CDR2 SVGAGI (reference sequence). Trimming took 6 bases from V and 3 from J; bases not matched to a gene: 12. The CDR3 reads CASSKETGGSDYGYTF. CDR3 nucleotides: TGTGCCAGCAGCAAGGAAACAGGGGGGAGTGACTATGGCTACACCTTC.

The rearrangement joins TRBV4-3 to TRBJ1-2; D gene unclear. The germline gives CDR1 LGHNA, CDR2 YSLEER. V dropped 0 bases and J dropped 4 bases, with 12 bases sitting between them. The length of the CDR3 is 15 residues. The CDR3: CASSQDRRGIYGYTF. CDR3 coding DNA: TGCGCCAGCAGCCAAGATCGACGGGGAATCTATGGCTACACCTTC.

The chain recombines TRBV19 with TRBJ2-3; 9 bases agree with TRBD2. CDR1 and CDR2 (germline): LNHDA, SQIVND (reference sequence). This CDR3 is built from 15 residues. V was pared by 5 bases and J by 6 bases, with 9 bases of the junction left unmatched. The CDR3 reads CASSQWGLAEDTQYF. Written as DNA, the CDR3 is TGTGCCAGTAGTCAATGGGGACTAGCAGAGGATACGCAGTATTTT.